The subject of this entry is one T cell receptor (beta chain). This sample is part of a study of blood T cell repertoires in COVID-19. On the study more broadly: Samples of COVID-19 (acute and convalescent) were obtained from the United States, Italy and Spain.

Generated by immunoSEQ multiplex PCR, the TCRdb table keeps only in-frame clones and is missing some. The table records about 480,000 clones, 85% to 90% of them present only once. Individuals drawn from approximately 26 US areas were roughly 18 to 100 years old. Participant reports of clinical history set cohort assignment. Cohort 3 donors counted as recovered after two negative PCRs, clearance, or resolved symptoms. Germline-derived CDR1 and CDR2 are SGHRS and YFSETQ. This CDR3 has 15 residues. V trimming: 1 base; J trimming: 5 bases; junction bases outside the gene matches: 5. The sequence was collected from a woman in her thirties or forties who had recovered from COVID-19. The chain has TRBV5-1 and TRBJ2-1; 8 positions agree with TRBD2. The sequenced material came from PBMCs or T cells enriched from blood (not recorded which). This chain's CDR3 is CASSLLSGAHNEQFF. The CDR3 DNA follows: TGCGCCAGCAGCTTGCTTAGCGGGGCCCACAATGAGCAGTTCTTC.